Listed below are T cell receptor beta chains from one sample, sequenced in a study of blood T cell repertoires in COVID-19. Sequencing was performed with immunoSEQ multiplex PCR; in TCRdb, only in-frame clones are kept and a portion is missing. This table holds 390,000 or so clones, 80% to 90% found once. Sample: PBMCs or T cells enriched from blood (not recorded which). These receptors were obtained from a man between 18 and 35 years old who had recovered from COVID-19. The CDR3 runs from the conserved cysteine through the conserved F or W. D genes are given only for firm matches.

V gene	D gene	J gene	CDR3 protein	CDR3 DNA
TRBV14	TRBD1	TRBJ1-6	CASRGQGVFSPLHF	TGTGCCAGCAGAGGACAGGGAGTTTTTTCACCCCTCCACTTT
TRBV7-9	-	TRBJ2-6	CASSLLRGFGANVLTF	TGTGCCAGCAGCTTGCTTAGGGGGTTTGGGGCCAACGTCCTGACTTTC
TRBV5-5	-	TRBJ1-5	CASSFRESNQPQHF	TGTGCCAGCAGCTTTAGGGAGTCCAATCAGCCCCAGCATTTT
TRBV3-1/TRBV3-2	-	TRBJ1-1	CASSRGQTKNTEAFF	TGTGCCAGCAGCCGAGGACAGACTAAGAACACTGAAGCTTTCTTT
TRBV20-1	-	TRBJ2-5	CSASSSVWLQVYQETQYF	TGCAGTGCTAGTTCTAGTGTCTGGTTACAGGTGTACCAAGAGACCCAGTACTTC
TRBV5-1	-	TRBJ2-7	CASSLAGVHEQYF	TGCGCCAGCAGCTTGGCAGGTGTACACGAGCAGTACTTC
TRBV5-5	TRBD1	TRBJ2-7	CASSVDQLVGTGLYF	TGTGCCAGCAGCGTCGATCAGTTGGTAGGGACAGGCCTTTACTTC
TRBV2	-	TRBJ2-1	CASSAVGTSEEQFF	TGTGCCAGCAGTGCGGTCGGGACATCGGAGGAGCAGTTCTTC
TRBV7-6	TRBD1	TRBJ2-1	CASSQDQGAGYNEQFF	TGTGCCAGCAGCCAAGACCAGGGGGCTGGGTACAATGAGCAGTTCTTC
TRBV5-1	TRBD1	TRBJ1-3	CASSPGDRRNTIYF	TGCGCCAGCAGCCCGGGGGACAGAAGAAACACCATATATTTT
TRBV21-1	-	TRBJ2-7	CASSKLWDRGREEQYF	TGTGCCAGCAGCAAACTCTGGGACAGGGGGCGGGAGGAGCAGTACTTC